Listed below are T cell receptor beta chains from one sample, sequenced in a study of shared clonotypes between healthy human individuals. Here immunoSEQ multiplex PCR was the method, and the copy in TCRdb shows in-frame clones only, minus some. The data contain about 2.4 million clones, around 90% of them seen just once; the ten biggest clones take up 0.14%. The specimen was naive CD4+ T cells sorted from blood. These receptors originate from a man aged 18 to 30 in good health. The CDR3 runs from the conserved cysteine through the conserved F or W.

V	J	CDR3
TRBV19	TRBJ2-1	CASSIRWAGRRNNEQFF
TRBV6-5	TRBJ2-7	CASSYSHTYEQYF
TRBV5-4	TRBJ1-2	CASSVDSLYGYTF
TRBV30	TRBJ1-6	CAWSPDYNSPLHF
TRBV9	TRBJ1-2	CASSVATGQGHGYTF
TRBV18	TRBJ2-3	CASSPLNVLASGVTDTQYF
TRBV5-4	TRBJ2-7	CASSLQAGVTYEQYF
TRBV7-2	TRBJ2-5	CASSSYWTSGSRETQYF
TRBV9	TRBJ2-1	CASSVAGTTGSNEQFF
TRBV5-8	.	CASSRIQGRYEQYF
TRBV2	TRBJ1-2	CASSEGRKVPYGYTF
TRBV11-2	TRBJ2-1	CASSLWLAGDSYNEQFF
TRBV10-3	TRBJ1-1	CAISVDRGSTEAFF
TRBV6-6	TRBJ1-4	CASRSTGGVEKLFF
TRBV2	TRBJ2-7	CASGRWSYEQYF
TRBV18	TRBJ1-6	CASSKDRGSPLHF
TRBV7-9	TRBJ2-3	CASSLFGGADTQYF
TRBV29-1	TRBJ2-7	CSVEVGHEQYF
TRBV10-2	TRBJ2-7	CASSESYGFSSYEQYF
TRBV5-1	TRBJ2-2	CASSRTGSNTGELFF
TRBV7-2	TRBJ1-4	CASSWGIGSGLEKLFF
TRBV9	TRBJ2-7	CASSVAGTSGSSEQYF
TRBV19	TRBJ2-7	CASRDLLGSYEQYF
TRBV5-4	TRBJ2-3	CASSSDTDTQYF
TRBV11-2	TRBJ2-2	CASSFAGGNTGELFF
TRBV6-6	TRBJ1-5	CASSYEASNQPQHF
TRBV19	TRBJ2-7	CASQAGGGQTYEQYF
TRBV2	TRBJ1-2	CASSTGRNYGYTF
TRBV30	TRBJ1-5	CAWSEGQPGNQPQHF
TRBV19	TRBJ1-1	CASGFAEAFF
TRBV18	TRBJ2-5	CASSPLAGNQETQYF
TRBV6-6	TRBJ1-2	CASSYSGGGYGYTF
TRBV28	TRBJ1-2	CASLTGGRKGGYTF
TRBV5-1	TRBJ1-2	CASSPLEGARGYTF
TRBV9	TRBJ2-1	CASSSLAGGVNEQFF
TRBV14	TRBJ2-2	CASSFIRDAGELFF
TRBV5-6	TRBJ2-5	CASREWGGQETQYF
TRBV28	TRBJ2-7	CASNLFGGPYEQYF
TRBV7-9	TRBJ2-5	CASRPRVGETQYF
TRBV7-2	TRBJ2-3	CASSLALIRSTDTQYF
TRBV6-4	TRBJ2-7	CASSDSFDPPGSSYEQYF
TRBV28	TRBJ1-1	CASSFQGLGFRDTEAFF
TRBV19	TRBJ2-3	CASSIDGTSGRRASTDTQYF
TRBV18	TRBJ2-7	CASSPIVQVVNQAEQYF
TRBV19	TRBJ2-3	CASSASGGRPDTQYF
TRBV5-1	TRBJ2-5	CASSLGTGVGETQYF
TRBV7-3	TRBJ1-4	CASSLSRGWVDEKLFF